The 21 T cell receptor beta chains reported below all come from one sample, sequenced in a study of cytomegalovirus exposure and HLA in healthy donors. Measured with immunoSEQ multiplex PCR; TCRdb has only the in-frame clones, and not every one. Of approximately 53,000 clones in the sample, roughly 93% were seen once. The sequencing input was PBMCs. Receptors originate from a man younger than 35 in good health and CMV-seronegative.

The chain recombines TRBV2 with TRBJ2-2; 13 bases line up with TRBD2. The CDR3 contains 18 residues. Germline CDR1 is SNHLY and CDR2 is FYNNEI. With V trimmed by 6 bases and J by 2 bases, 9 bases remained unmatched. This chain's CDR3 is CASSILAGGPRNTGELFF. DNA of the CDR3: TGTGCCAGCAGCATACTAGCGGGAGGGCCCAGAAACACCGGGGAGCTGTTTTTT.

There are a few counts of this clone. The V gene is TRBV30, the J gene TRBJ2-5; 7 nucleotides agree with TRBD2. CDR1 is GTSNPN and CDR2 is SVGIG in the germline V gene (reference sequence). The CDR3 runs 13 residues. V lost 0 bases and J lost 5; bases outside the gene matches: 3. The CDR3: CAWSVLALETQYF. The CDR3 DNA reads as TGTGCCTGGAGTGTACTAGCGCTGGAGACCCAGTACTTC. The full variable domain, its missing parts supplied by reference TRBV30 and TRBJ2-5, is SQTIHQWPATLVQPVGSPLSLECTVEGTSNPNLYWYRQAAGRGLQLLFYSVGIGQISSEVPQNLSASRPQDRQFILSSKKLLLSDSGFYLCAWSVLALETQYFGPGTRLLVL.

The chain has TRBV14 and TRBJ2-3; 9 nucleotides align to TRBD1. The CDR3 length is 17 residues. Trimming took 1 base from V and 3 from J; bases not matched to a gene: 8. Germline V CDR1 and CDR2: SGHDN, FVKESK. CDR3 amino acids: CASSQGGRTGVTDTQYF. The CDR3 DNA sequence: TGTGCCAGCAGCCAAGGAGGCCGGACAGGGGTGACAGATACGCAGTATTTT.

The chain combines TRBV13 with TRBJ1-2; 8 nucleotides agree with TRBD1. This CDR3 is 15 amino acids long. Germline trimming cut 0 bases from V and 2 bases from J; bases unmatched to any gene: 2. CDR1 PRHDT and CDR2 FYEKMQ come from the germline V gene (reference sequence). The CDR3 DNA reads as TGTGCCAGCAGCTTAGGAAGACAGGGGAACTATGGCTACACCTTC. This gives the protein CASSLGRQGNYGYTF.

This sequence joins TRBV5-1 and TRBJ2-2; D might be TRBD2 (5 bases). The CDR3 spans 15 residues. Per the germline V gene, CDR1 is SGHRS and CDR2 is YFSETQ. V dropped 4 bases and J dropped 4 bases, with 14 bases sitting between them. This CDR3 reads CASSPYSAGTGELFF. For the CDR3, the DNA is TGCGCCAGCAGCCCCTACTCGGCGGGCACCGGGGAGCTGTTTTTT.

This clone appeared a single time. V and J are TRBV6-8 and TRBJ1-5; tentative D call: TRBD1 (6 bases). This CDR3 comprises 15 residues. Between the trimmed V and J ends, which lost 1 base and 6 bases, there was a span of 13 bases. Germline V CDR1 and CDR2: MNHGY, SAAAGT. The CDR3 region has the DNA TGTGCCAGCAGTTACTATGCAGGGGAGGGTCAGCCCCAGCATTTT. This translates into CASSYYAGEGQPQHF.

This chain uses TRBV7-2 with TRBJ2-7, with D perhaps matching TRBD1 (6 bases). Trimming stripped 5 bases from V and 3 bases from J, with 14 bases between. Germline assignment: CDR1 SGHTA and CDR2 FQGNSA. The CDR3 spans 14 residues. The CDR3 is CASSESDRLYEQYF. The CDR3 nucleotides are TGTGCCAGCAGCGAGTCGGACAGACTCTACGAGCAGTACTTC.

As DNA, the CDR3 is TGTGCCACCGGTTCCCCCGGGAGGGAGGGCCAGTTCTTC. Its translation is CATGSPGREGQFF. This chain connects TRBV6-5 to TRBJ2-1; 8 bases map to TRBD2. With 10 bases clipped from V and 13 bases from J, the junction kept 15 bases outside the gene matches. Looked up from germline, CDR1 is MNHEY and CDR2 is SVGAGI. The CDR3 length is 13 residues.

V and J are TRBV15 and TRBJ2-1; 12 bases align to TRBD2. Germline CDR1 LNHNV, CDR2 YYDKDF (reference sequence). The ends lost 2 bases at V and 4 bases at J; junction bases unmatched: 6. CDR3 length equals 17 residues. The CDR3 here is CATSRLLAGGLYNEQFF. For the CDR3, the DNA is TGTGCCACCAGCAGATTACTAGCGGGAGGTCTTTACAATGAGCAGTTCTTC.

This chain joins TRBV6-1 and TRBJ2-7; D gene uncertain. Trimming cost V 9 bases and J 3 bases, with 9 bases left between them. Germline V gene data show CDR1 as MNHNS and CDR2 as SASEGT. CDR3 length: 11 residues. This chain's CDR3 is CASQAGYEQYF. CDR3 nucleotide sequence: TGTGCCAGTCAGGCCGGCTACGAGCAGTACTTC.

The chain links TRBV12-5 to TRBJ2-3; TRBD2 agrees at 10 bases. Germline lookup yields CDR1 LGHNT and CDR2 FRNRAP. The CDR3 loop spans 17 amino acids. Unmatched junction bases numbered 4, after V lost 1 base and J lost 0 bases. CDR3 in DNA: TGTGCTAGTGGTTTGGGGTTGACTAGCGGGAGCACAGATACGCAGTATTTT. This gives the protein CASGLGLTSGSTDTQYF.

This clone came up once. The rearrangement uses TRBV11-3 and TRBJ2-5; TRBD2 matches at 8 bases. Per the germline V gene, CDR1 is SGHNT and CDR2 is YENEEA. The CDR3 has 15 amino acids. V was clipped by 1 base and J by 4 bases; unmatched bases: 5. The CDR3 loop is CASSLVPLAGETQYF. Here the CDR3 DNA reads TGTGCCAGCAGCTTAGTCCCGCTAGCGGGAGAGACCCAGTACTTC.

V usage is TRBV5-1 and J usage is TRBJ2-3; D gene ambiguous. Germline CDR1 reads SGHRS; CDR2 reads YFSETQ. The CDR3 consists of 12 residues. V dropped 4 bases and J dropped 0 bases, with 3 bases sitting between them. The CDR3 coding sequence is TGCGCCAGCAGCCCTAGCACAGATACGCAGTATTTT. Encoded protein: CASSPSTDTQYF. Full variable domain (remainder filled in from reference TRBV5-1 and TRBJ2-3): KAGVTQTPRYLIKTRGQQVTLSCSPISGHRSVSWYQQTPGQGLQFLFEYFSETQRNKGNFPGRFSGRQFSNSRSEMNVSTLELGDSALYLCASSPSTDTQYFGPGTRLTVL.

This chain links TRBV5-6 with TRBJ2-3, with D perhaps matching TRBD2 (6 bases). The CDR3 runs 18 residues. From germline, CDR1 is SGHDT and CDR2 YYEEEE. V shed 3 bases and J shed 1 base, with 21 bases lying between them. This CDR3 is CASSSTTGLATRTDTQYF. In nucleotides, the CDR3 is TGTGCCAGCAGCTCTACCACGGGGCTAGCGACCCGCACAGATACGCAGTATTTT.

The rearrangement joins TRBV13 to TRBJ2-5, with 9 positions matching TRBD1. V shed 4 bases, J shed 0 bases, and the junction held 15 bases outside the gene matches. The CDR3 has 19 residues. From germline, CDR1 is PRHDT and CDR2 FYEKMQ (reference sequence). The CDR3 DNA reads as TGTGCCAGCAGCTCAGACGGGACAGGGTTTCCTCAGAACCAAGAGACCCAGTACTTC. Protein: CASSSDGTGFPQNQETQYF. The full variable domain, in which reference TRBV13 and TRBJ2-5 provide the parts outside the CDR3, is AAGVIQSPRHLIKEKRETATLKCYPIPRHDTVYWYQQGPGQDPQFLISFYEKMQSDKGSIPDRFSAQQFSDYHSELNMSSLELGDSALYFCASSSDGTGFPQNQETQYFGPGTRLLVL.

Written as DNA, the CDR3 is TGCAGCGTTGGAGGGATAGGGAACTACGAGCAGTACTTC. It is translated as CSVGGIGNYEQYF. The rearrangement uses TRBV29-1 and TRBJ2-7; tentatively, D is TRBD2 (5 bases). This CDR3 has 13 amino acids. V was pared by 4 bases and J by 3 bases, with 13 bases between. The germline CDR1 and CDR2 sequences are SQVTM and ANQGSEA.

In its sample, this clone was seen once. The V call is TRBV10-3, the J call TRBJ1-5; 7 bases are a match to TRBD1. The CDR3 runs 13 residues. With 7 bases clipped from V and 4 bases from J, the junction kept 4 bases outside the gene matches. In germline, CDR1 is ENHRY, CDR2 SYGVKD. The CDR3 region is CAITWGQNQPQHF. For the CDR3, the DNA is TGTGCCATCACCTGGGGACAGAATCAGCCCCAGCATTTT.

J is TRBJ2-7 and V is TRBV29-1; 7 bases are a match to TRBD2. Germline V gives CDR1 SQVTM, CDR2 ANQGSEA. The CDR3 has 16 residues. V trimming: 7 bases; J trimming: 0 bases; junction bases outside the gene matches: 15. This chain's CDR3 is CSALSEVAGSSYEQYF. As DNA, the CDR3 is TGCAGCGCCCTATCGGAAGTAGCGGGCAGCTCCTACGAGCAGTACTTC.

This chain connects TRBV9 to TRBJ1-4; TRBD1 matches at 7 bases. Per germline, CDR1 SGDLS and CDR2 YYNGEE. The CDR3 contains 14 residues. The V gene end was trimmed by 3 bases and the J gene end by 6 bases; junction bases not matched to a gene: 5. The CDR3 DNA sequence: TGTGCCAGCAGCGCAGGGACAGCCTATGAAAAACTGTTTTTT. It is translated as CASSAGTAYEKLFF.

The chain links TRBV9 to TRBJ1-1; D not certain. Trimming took off 4 bases at V and 1 base at J, with 8 bases between the two ends. The CDR3 consists of 13 residues. The germline V gene has CDR1 SGDLS and CDR2 YYNGEE. Here the CDR3 reads CASSHTPNTEAFF. The CDR3 DNA reads as TGTGCCAGCAGCCATACACCGAACACTGAAGCTTTCTTT.

The V call is TRBV18, the J call TRBJ1-2; D gene ambiguous. V was cut by 4 bases and J by 2 bases, with 11 bases left in between. This CDR3 has 14 residues. CDR1 and CDR2 from the germline V gene are KGHSH and LQKENI. CDR3 nucleotides: TGTGCCAGCTCACGCGGGCGGGAGAACTATGGCTACACCTTC. This sequence encodes CASSRGRENYGYTF.